This T cell receptor (beta chain) was captured in a study of T cells in Graves' hyperthyroidism and ophthalmopathy. The investigators amplified TCR beta CDR3 regions from RNA transcripts. The study used the HTBI primer set for a first-round RT-PCR of the TCR CDR3. A single record per CDR3 protein comes from TCRdb applying MiXCR to the multiplex PCR reads. The repertoire holds about 640,000 distinct CDR3 sequences, with around 21% as singletons. This CDR3 is 15 amino acids long. Trimming shortened V by 2 bases and J by 4 bases, and 12 bases separated the two germline ends. Germline CDR1 and CDR2: SGDLS and YYNGEE.

The V and J genes are TRBV9 and TRBJ2-2; a weak D match, TRBD1 (6 bases). Sequenced: blood. The clonotype comes from a man younger than 45 with Graves' ophthalmopathy. DNA for the CDR3: TGTGCCAGCAGCGTTCTCACAGGGACCACCGGGGAGCTGTTTTTT. As protein: CASSVLTGTTGELFF.